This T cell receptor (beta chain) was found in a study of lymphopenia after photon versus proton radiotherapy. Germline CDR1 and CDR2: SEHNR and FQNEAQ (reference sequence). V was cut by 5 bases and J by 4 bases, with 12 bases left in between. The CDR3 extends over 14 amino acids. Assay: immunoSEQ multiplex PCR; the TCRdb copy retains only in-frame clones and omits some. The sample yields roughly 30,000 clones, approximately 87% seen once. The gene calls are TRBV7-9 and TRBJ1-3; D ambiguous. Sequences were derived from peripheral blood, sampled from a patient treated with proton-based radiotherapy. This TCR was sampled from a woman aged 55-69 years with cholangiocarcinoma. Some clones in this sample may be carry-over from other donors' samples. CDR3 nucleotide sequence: TGTGCCAGCAGCCCTCCGGGAGTCGGAAACACCATATATTTT. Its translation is CASSPPGVGNTIYF.